This TCR beta chain was sequenced in a study of CXCR3-negative and CXCR3-positive naive CD8 T cells. 5' RACE that incorporated UMI labels was used to prepare the TRB cDNA libraries. TCRdb re-called the 5' RACE reads; every CDR3 protein appears as one record, without DNA. The sample's table shows over 45,000 distinct CDR3 sequences. The specimen sequenced was memory CD8+ T cells from blood. The clonotype was recovered from a human donor in good health. Some clones in this sample may be carry-over from other donors' samples.

CDR3 loop: CASSQGWSGEDTQYF. This sequence joins TRBV14 and TRBJ2-3; without DNA, the TCRdb call of TRBD2 cannot be checked. This CDR3 is built from 15 residues. The germline V gene encodes CDR1 SGHDN and CDR2 FVKESK.